The 32 T cell receptor beta chains given below trace back to one sample, sequenced in a study of blood T cell repertoires in COVID-19. Clones were sequenced by immunoSEQ multiplex PCR, and TCRdb holds only the in-frame ones, with some missing. The sample includes around 71,000 clones, approximately 85% of them seen just once. Material: peripheral blood. These receptor sequences come from a man at least 80 years old with acute or convalescent COVID-19.

CDR3 protein: CASSLTVTTGDLNGYTF. The CDR3 bases are TGTGCCAGCAGCTTAACAGTCACGACAGGGGATTTGAATGGCTACACCTTC. The chain employs TRBV11-2 and TRBJ1-2; 8 positions agree with TRBD1. Germline V CDR1 and CDR2: SGHAT, FQNNGV. V was pared by 2 bases and J by 6 bases, with 14 bases of the junction left unmatched. The length of the CDR3 is 17 residues.

This clone has only a few counts. The V call is TRBV2, the J call TRBJ2-1, with a tentative D call TRBD2 (7 bases). The CDR3 is 15 amino acids. V was trimmed by 8 bases and J by 3 bases, leaving 17 bases between them. CDR1 is SNHLY and CDR2 is FYNNEI in the germline V gene. The CDR3 nucleotides are TGTGCCAGCTCGATGGGGGGGGCTGGCTACAATGAGCAGTTCTTC. This gives the protein CASSMGGAGYNEQFF.

The J gene is TRBJ1-2, the V gene TRBV9; no definite D call. The germline gives CDR1 SGDLS, CDR2 YYNGEE. V lost 0 bases, J lost 6 bases, and 9 bases lay in between. CDR3 size: 13 residues. The CDR3: CASSVEEGDGYTF. The DNA for the CDR3 is TGTGCCAGCAGCGTAGAGGAGGGCGATGGCTACACCTTC.

The chain employs TRBV6-5 and TRBJ2-1; 7 nucleotides line up with TRBD2. Germline V gene data show CDR1 as MNHEY and CDR2 as SVGAGI. The CDR3 spans 13 residues. V shed 7 bases, J shed 2 bases, and the junction held 2 bases outside the gene matches. CDR3 in DNA: TGTGCCAGCAAGCGGGACCCCTACAATGAGCAGTTCTTC. Translating gives CASKRDPYNEQFF.

This chain links TRBV5-1 with TRBJ2-1, with 12 positions matching TRBD2. The CDR3 is made up of 15 amino acids. Germline-derived CDR1 and CDR2 are SGHRS and YFSETQ. With 2 bases clipped from V and 7 bases from J, the junction kept 4 bases outside the gene matches. DNA for the CDR3: TGCGCCAGCAGCTTACTAGCGGGGGGACGGAATGAGCAGTTCTTC. Its protein product is CASSLLAGGRNEQFF. Complete variable domain (other parts from reference TRBV5-1 and TRBJ2-1): KAGVTQTPRYLIKTRGQQVTLSCSPISGHRSVSWYQQTPGQGLQFLFEYFSETQRNKGNFPGRFSGRQFSNSRSEMNVSTLELGDSALYLCASSLLAGGRNEQFFGPGTRLTVL.

This clone appeared a single time. V gene TRBV2 combines with J gene TRBJ2-5, with 7 bases aligning to TRBD1. The CDR3 has 13 residues. Germline CDR1 is SNHLY and CDR2 is FYNNEI. V shed 3 bases, J shed 3 bases, and the junction held 1 base outside the gene matches. The CDR3 spells CASSDGTEETQYF. The CDR3 DNA sequence: TGTGCCAGCAGTGACGGGACAGAAGAGACCCAGTACTTC.

This clone was observed once. The chain joins TRBV6-1 to TRBJ2-3; 8 bases align to TRBD2. Germline loops: CDR1 MNHNS, CDR2 SASEGT. The CDR3 is 15 residues long. The ends lost 0 bases at V and 3 bases at J; junction bases unmatched: 2. The CDR3 here is CASSEALAGTDTQYF. As DNA, the CDR3 is TGTGCCAGCAGTGAAGCGCTAGCGGGTACAGATACGCAGTATTTT.

The table lists this clone with a few counts. The chain couples TRBV7-2 to TRBJ2-1, with 10 nucleotides matching TRBD2. Germline V gene sequence: CDR1 SGHTA, CDR2 FQGNSA. Trimming took 5 bases from V and 1 from J; bases not matched to a gene: 8. The CDR3 consists of 17 residues. The CDR3 sequence is CASSLHSGGISYNEQFF. The CDR3 DNA follows: TGTGCCAGCAGCCTACATAGCGGGGGGATTTCCTACAATGAGCAGTTCTTC.

About this clone: Other DNA sequences in this specimen translate into the identical CDR3. The chain couples TRBV9 to TRBJ2-3, with TRBD2 matching 8 bases. The CDR3 is 14 residues long. The V and J ends lost 3 bases and 4 bases, in that order; junction bases with no gene match: 4. The germline CDR1 and CDR2 sequences are SGDLS and YYNGEE. CDR3 sequence reads: CASSAGGGPDTQYF. The DNA of the CDR3 is TGTGCCAGCAGCGCGGGGGGGGGCCCAGATACGCAGTATTTT.

J is TRBJ2-1 and V is TRBV28; D might be TRBD2 (5 bases). Deletions cut 6 bases from V and 9 bases from J, with 15 bases between. CDR1 is MDHEN, CDR2 SYDVKM, per germline. The CDR3 sequence is 13 residues long. The CDR3 DNA reads TGTGCCAGCAGCTCCCCAGCGAGCGGTGAGCAGTTCTTC. Its translation: CASSSPASGEQFF.

The chain joins TRBV2 to TRBJ2-1; 10 positions agree with TRBD2. V lost 7 bases, J lost 8 bases, and 11 bases stayed unmatched. The CDR3 is 15 residues long. Germline lookup yields CDR1 SNHLY and CDR2 FYNNEI. As DNA, the CDR3 is TGTGCCAGCAAGAGGCTAGCGGGAGAGCTCGATGAGCAGTTCTTC. It codes for CASKRLAGELDEQFF.

This rearrangement joins TRBV28 to TRBJ2-1, with 8 nucleotides matching TRBD1. Germline-derived CDR1 and CDR2 are MDHEN and SYDVKM. Trimming cost V 6 bases and J 1 base; bases outside gene matches: 20. The CDR3 totals 20 residues. The CDR3 loop reads CASRRDRGPITVSSYNEQFF. CDR3 bases: TGTGCCAGCAGGCGCGACAGGGGCCCGATAACCGTGAGTTCCTACAATGAGCAGTTCTTC.

The chain has TRBV19 and TRBJ1-2; D unclear. This CDR3 has 12 residues. Trimming took off 7 bases at V and 4 bases at J, with 10 bases between the two ends. CDR1 and CDR2 from the germline V gene are LNHDA and SQIVND (reference sequence). This CDR3 reads CASIGQLYGYTF. The DNA of the CDR3 is TGTGCCAGTATTGGGCAACTCTATGGCTACACCTTC.

The genes are TRBV6-5 and TRBJ2-7, with D possibly TRBD1 on 7 matching bases. V was pared by 2 bases and J by 0 bases, with 11 bases between. This CDR3 contains 15 residues. Germline V CDR1 and CDR2: MNHEY, SVGAGI. The CDR3 DNA reads as TGTGCCAGCAGTTACGACCAGGGGGGCTCCTACGAGCAGTACTTC. Its protein is CASSYDQGGSYEQYF.

The table lists this clone with a few counts. V is TRBV6-5 and J is TRBJ1-4; tentative D call: TRBD1 (5 bases). This CDR3 comprises 14 residues. Looked up from germline, CDR1 is MNHEY and CDR2 is SVGAGI. Trimming pared 2 bases from V and 8 bases from J, leaving 12 bases between. The CDR3 is CASSYGQGYEKLFF. CDR3 nucleotides: TGTGCCAGCAGTTACGGCCAGGGTTACGAAAAACTGTTTTTT.

The rearrangement links TRBV7-2 to TRBJ2-7; TRBD1 matches at 10 bases. Germline CDR1 and CDR2: SGHTA and FQGNSA. Trimming at V came to 3 bases and at J to 4 bases, leaving 3 bases not matched to a gene. The CDR3 length is 14 residues. CDR3: CASSFTGQGYEQYF. The DNA for the CDR3 is TGTGCCAGCAGCTTTACGGGACAGGGGTACGAGCAGTACTTC.

This clone occurred a few times. The chain combines TRBV7-9 with TRBJ2-7, with 8 bases fitting TRBD2. The germline gives CDR1 SEHNR, CDR2 FQNEAQ (reference sequence). V lost 1 base and J lost 0; bases outside the gene matches: 2. The CDR3 is 15 amino acids. CDR3 loop: CASSLGGTSSYEQYF. In DNA, the CDR3 is TGTGCCAGCAGCTTAGGAGGGACTAGCTCCTACGAGCAGTACTTC. Looking up the rest from reference TRBV7-9 and TRBJ2-7 gives the full variable domain: DTGVSQNPRHKITKRGQNVTFRCDPISEHNRLYWYRQTLGQGPEFLTYFQNEAQLEKSRLLSDRFSAERPKGSFSTLEIQRTEQGDSAMYLCASSLGGTSSYEQYFGPGTRLTVT.

This sequence joins TRBV7-3 and TRBJ2-3, with D possibly matching TRBD1 (8 bases). The CDR3 is 18 residues long. The ends were cut back, 2 bases at V and 2 bases at J, with 20 bases in the middle. CDR1 and CDR2 from the germline V gene are SGHTA and FQGTGA. Here the CDR3 DNA reads TGTGCCAGCAGCTTAGAACATTTAACAGGGGGGGTCACAGATACGCAGTATTTT. It is translated as CASSLEHLTGGVTDTQYF.

The V call is TRBV18, the J call TRBJ1-1; 9 positions agree with TRBD1. Losses at the gene ends were 1 base for V and 1 base for J; bases not matched to a gene: 10. Looked up from germline, CDR1 is KGHSH and CDR2 is LQKENI. The CDR3 spans 18 residues. Here the CDR3 DNA reads TGTGCCAGCTCACCACAAACGAACAGGGGGCGAAAGAACACTGAAGCTTTCTTT. Amino acid sequence: CASSPQTNRGRKNTEAFF.

The chain has TRBV6-5 and TRBJ2-7; D perhaps matches TRBD2 (6 bases). There are 15 residues in the CDR3. Per the germline V gene, CDR1 is MNHEY and CDR2 is SVGAGI. The germline V and J ends were trimmed by 5 bases and 1 base, with 15 bases remaining between them. CDR3 DNA: TGTGCCAGCAGTCGGAGGGCGGACGAGTCCTACGAGCAGTACTTC. Amino acid sequence: CASSRRADESYEQYF.

This clone appeared a few times. Written as DNA, the CDR3 is TGTGCCAGCAGCCGACAGGGGTACTCCTACAATGAGCAGTTCTTC. It yields the protein CASSRQGYSYNEQFF. The V gene is TRBV14, the J gene TRBJ2-1; TRBD1 matches 8 bases. The CDR3 has 15 amino acids. Germline V gene data show CDR1 as SGHDN and CDR2 as FVKESK. The ends lost 4 bases at V and 0 bases at J; junction bases unmatched: 2.

This chain uses TRBV7-3 with TRBJ2-2; the match to TRBD1 covers 8 bases. V trimming: 4 bases; J trimming: 6 bases; junction bases outside the gene matches: 4. CDR1 is SGHTA and CDR2 is FQGTGA in the germline V gene. The CDR3 spans 14 residues. The CDR3 DNA follows: TGTGCCAGCAGCTCGGACAGGGCCCCCGGGGAGCTGTTTTTT. Translated, it gives CASSSDRAPGELFF.

The chain employs TRBV6-4 and TRBJ2-1; 13 bases are a match to TRBD2. Germline values: CDR1 MRHNA, CDR2 SNTAGT. Trimming removed 9 bases from V and 9 bases from J; junction bases left unmatched: 8. This CDR3 region has 14 residues. The CDR3 here is CASRGLAGRGEQFF. The CDR3 bases are TGTGCCAGTAGGGGACTAGCGGGAAGGGGTGAGCAGTTCTTC.

V and J are TRBV6-4 and TRBJ2-5, with TRBD1 matching 7 bases. The germline CDR1 and CDR2 sequences are MRHNA and SNTAGT. The CDR3 sequence is 14 residues long. Losses at the gene ends were 6 bases for V and 1 base for J; bases not matched to a gene: 5. Here the CDR3 DNA reads TGTGCCAGCAGGACCGACAGGGTCCAAGAGACCCAGTACTTC. It encodes CASRTDRVQETQYF.

The chain employs TRBV19 and TRBJ2-2, with TRBD2 identical over 13 bases. Germline values: CDR1 LNHDA, CDR2 SQIVND (reference sequence). Trimming removed 2 bases from V and 4 bases from J; junction bases left unmatched: 4. The CDR3 extends over 17 amino acids. The chain's CDR3 is CASSILRLAGGTGELFF. The CDR3 region has the DNA TGTGCCAGTAGTATACTCCGACTAGCGGGAGGCACCGGGGAGCTGTTTTTT.

The V and J genes are TRBV28 and TRBJ2-5; 10 bases align to TRBD1. The junction had 3 bases not matched to a gene; V was cut back by 6 bases and J by 2 bases. The CDR3 sequence is 14 residues long. Germline CDR1 is MDHEN and CDR2 is SYDVKM. The DNA of the CDR3 is TGTGCCAGCAGGGGACAGGGGATACAAGAGACCCAGTACTTC. Residues: CASRGQGIQETQYF.

The rearrangement links TRBV5-1 to TRBJ1-6, with D possibly matching TRBD1 (6 bases). Germline assignment: CDR1 SGHRS and CDR2 YFSETQ. The CDR3 has 14 amino acids. Between the trimmed V and J ends, which lost 0 bases and 9 bases, there was a span of 10 bases. The CDR3 bases are TGCGCCAGCAGCTTGGCAGGGGTACGTTCACCCCTCCACTTT. Its protein product is CASSLAGVRSPLHF.

This clone was observed a single time. V gene TRBV19 combines with J gene TRBJ1-2, with a possible D match to TRBD1 (6 bases). Between the trimmed V and J ends, which lost 5 bases and 3 bases, there was a span of 13 bases. This CDR3 is 14 amino acids long. Looked up from germline, CDR1 is LNHDA and CDR2 is SQIVND (reference sequence). The CDR3 loop is CASSQPGHHYGYTF. In DNA, the CDR3 is TGTGCCAGTAGTCAGCCGGGACACCACTATGGCTACACCTTC.

This chain joins TRBV28 and TRBJ1-1; a possible D gene is TRBD1 (5 bases). This CDR3 has 15 residues. Trimming cost V 4 bases and J 4 bases, with 16 bases left between them. Germline V gene lookup returns CDR1 MDHEN and CDR2 SYDVKM. Here the CDR3 reads CASSSPAGLGTEAFF. CDR3 sequence (DNA): TGTGCCAGCAGTTCCCCAGCAGGGTTGGGCACTGAAGCTTTCTTT.

The chain employs TRBV7-6 and TRBJ1-2, with D unresolved. CDR1 SGHVS and CDR2 FNYEAQ come from the germline V gene. This CDR3 comprises 13 residues. V was cut by 10 bases and J by 3 bases, with 15 bases left in between. The CDR3 loop is CANADEGDYGYTF. CDR3 DNA sequence: TGTGCCAACGCTGATGAGGGAGACTATGGCTACACCTTC.

This clone was observed a single time. The chain couples TRBV28 to TRBJ2-7; 12 bases are shared with TRBD2. The CDR3 has 13 residues. Germline V gene sequence: CDR1 MDHEN, CDR2 SYDVKM. V gave up 3 bases and J gave up 9 bases; unmatched junction bases: 3. DNA for the CDR3: TGTGCCAGCAGTTTGTCGACTAGCGGGAGGCAGTACTTC. Translated, it gives CASSLSTSGRQYF.

This chain joins TRBV27 and TRBJ1-2, with TRBD1 identical over 7 bases. CDR1 and CDR2 (germline): MNHEY, SMNVEV (reference sequence). The CDR3 spans 16 residues. Trimming removed 3 bases from V and 4 bases from J; junction bases left unmatched: 11. The CDR3 region is CASSLGPGGSAYGYTF. The CDR3, as DNA: TGTGCCAGCAGTTTGGGACCAGGGGGATCGGCCTATGGCTACACCTTC.